This is a list of T cell receptor beta chains from one sample in a study of molecular identifiers for immune sequencing clone quantification. Each CDR3 protein gets one entry after TCRdb re-called the PCR reads with MiXCR. Here the sample spans 550,000 to 750,000 distinct CDR3 sequences, about 20% being singletons. The sequenced material came from naive CD8+ T cells from blood, with Jurkat cell RNA spiked in. Every receptor here comes from a human donor in good health. Some libraries in this study had Jurkat cell RNA spiked in. CDR3s include the opening cysteine and the closing phenylalanine or tryptophan. Each record gives: CDR3 DNA, CDR3 protein, clone size, D gene, V gene, J gene. The D gene is left open where the match is weak. Rows may omit the clone size; those that give it use once, few, many or a size class.

TGTGCCAGCAGCACAAACAGGGGGCTGAGTGAAAAACTGTTTTTT	CASSTNRGLSEKLFF	many	TRBD1	TRBV7-8	TRBJ1-4
TGTGCCAGTAGCCCGGGACTCCACTACGAGCAGTACTTC	CASSPGLHYEQYF	many	-	TRBV19	TRBJ2-7
TGTGCCAGCAGTGAGTCGGGGGCTTCCGAAAAACTGTTTTTT	CASSESGASEKLFF	few	-	TRBV2	TRBJ1-4
TGTGCCAGCAGCCCCAGTTTGAGGGCCTCCTCCTACGAGCAGTACTTC	CASSPSLRASSYEQYF	many	-	TRBV7-6	TRBJ2-7
TGTGCCACCAGTGAGCGAGAACTCCTGGATACGCAGTATTTT	CATSERELLDTQYF	many	-	TRBV24-1	TRBJ2-3
TGTGCCAGCAGCTTGGATCTGGGGGTGATGAATGAGCAGTTCTTC	CASSLDLGVMNEQFF	many	-	TRBV5-6	TRBJ2-1
TGTGCCAGCAGTCCCCAAGAGGTGAACACTGAAGCTTTCTTT	CASSPQEVNTEAFF	many	-	TRBV6-1	TRBJ1-1
TGTGCCAGCAGCTCTAGGCCCAGGGTCCCCTACAATGAGCAGTTCTTC	CASSSRPRVPYNEQFF	many	-	TRBV7-2	TRBJ2-1
TGCAGTGCTAGCGGGACTTTTCCGGCCTACGAGCAGTACTTC	CSASGTFPAYEQYF	many	-	TRBV20-1	TRBJ2-7
TGTGCCAGCAGTCAGGGTCCCGGGGAGCTGTTTTTT	CASSQGPGELFF	many	-	TRBV27	TRBJ2-2
TGCAGTGCTAGGGGTAAATCTGGAAACACCATATATTTT	CSARGKSGNTIYF	few	-	TRBV20-1	TRBJ1-3
TGTGCCAGCGCATCCTGGAACACTGAAGCTTTCTTT	CASASWNTEAFF	few	-	TRBV28	TRBJ1-1
TGTGCCAGCAGCCAAGGGCAGCAAGAAGCTAATGAAAAACTGTTTTTT	CASSQGQQEANEKLFF	many	-	TRBV3-1	TRBJ1-4
TGCGCCAGTCGAGACAGGGATATTAGCAATCAGCCCCAGCATTTT	CASRDRDISNQPQHF	many	TRBD1	TRBV4-1	TRBJ1-5
TGTGCCAGCAGCTTAGTAGGGGGGCAGGGGGGTGACGAGCAGTACTTC	CASSLVGGQGGDEQYF	-	-	TRBV11-2	TRBJ2-7
TGTGCCAGCAGCCCGGACATGCCTAATGAAAAACTGTTTTTT	CASSPDMPNEKLFF	many	-	TRBV6-5	TRBJ1-4
TGTGCCAGCAGCGTAGTTCCCGACAGGGCGGATTTGTCCTATGGCTACGCCTTC	CASSVVPDRADLSYGYAF	once	TRBD1	TRBV9	TRBJ1-2
TGTGCCAGCAGTTCCCCGGGACTACACTACCGGGTGTTGATGATAGATACGCAGTATTTT	CASSSPGLHYRVLMIDTQYF	many	TRBD2	TRBV28	TRBJ2-3
TGTGCCAGCAGTTTCAGGGGGCTTACGAACACCGGGGAGCTGTTTTTT	CASSFRGLTNTGELFF	few	TRBD1	TRBV27	TRBJ2-2
TGCGCCAGCAGCCAAGGGAGGGCCCTATCAAGGGATACGCAGTATTTT	CASSQGRALSRDTQYF	-	-	TRBV4-1	TRBJ2-3
TGTGCCAGCAGCTTAGGCCTCGGGTACCAAGAGACCCAGTACTTC	CASSLGLGYQETQYF	-	-	TRBV13	TRBJ2-5
TGCAGTGCTAGAAACGAGCGGGCATCGGGTTCACCCCTCCACTTT	CSARNERASGSPLHF	many	-	TRBV20-1	TRBJ1-6
TGTGCCAGCAGTCCAGCGGGAGAAGGGGCAGATACGCAGTATTTT	CASSPAGEGADTQYF	many	TRBD2	TRBV9	TRBJ2-3
TGTGCCAGCAGTTACCCCTACACCAACACTGAAGCTTTCTTT	CASSYPYTNTEAFF	many	-	TRBV6-2/TRBV6-3	TRBJ1-1
TGTGCCAGTAGTCCCGATGGGGGTTGGACTGAAGCTTTCTTT	CASSPDGGWTEAFF	-	-	TRBV19	TRBJ1-1
TGCGCCAGCAGCCAAAACCAGGGATTCTATGAGCAGTTCTTC	CASSQNQGFYEQFF	few	-	TRBV4-3	TRBJ2-1
TGCGCCAGCAGCCAAGGTCTCGCAGGCTCTGGAAACACCATATATTTT	CASSQGLAGSGNTIYF	many	-	TRBV4-3	TRBJ1-3
TGTGCCAGCAGTTACTCAGTTTCAGATACCTACGAGCAGTACTTC	CASSYSVSDTYEQYF	many	-	TRBV6-5	TRBJ2-7
TGTGCCAGCAGGTGGCCGGGAGGGGGGATCACTGAAGCTTTCTTT	CASRWPGGGITEAFF	many	-	TRBV12-3/TRBV12-4	TRBJ1-1
TGTGCCAGCAGTCCTCAAGGGGGGTTAGCGGGAGGATTAGAGTCGGGAGAGCAGTACTTC	CASSPQGGLAGGLESGEQYF	few	TRBD2	TRBV27	TRBJ2-7
TGTGCCAGCAGCTTTAGCGGGTATCACTACGAGCAGTACTTC	CASSFSGYHYEQYF	many	TRBD2	TRBV7-2	TRBJ2-7
TGTGCCAGCAGCTTAGTGAATGTGCCGGCGGGCGAGCAGTACTTC	CASSLVNVPAGEQYF	many	-	TRBV7-9	TRBJ2-7
TGCGCCAGCAGCCCCACCCGGACAGGGATCGACTACAATGAGCAGTTCTTC	CASSPTRTGIDYNEQFF	-	TRBD1	TRBV4-1	TRBJ2-1
TGCGCCAGCAGCCAAGATTGGCACAGGAACACTGAAGCTTTCTTT	CASSQDWHRNTEAFF	many	-	TRBV4-3	TRBJ1-1
TGTGCCAGCACCTCCGGGACAAGGCGGATTGCCTACGAGCAGTACTTC	CASTSGTRRIAYEQYF	many	-	TRBV12-3/TRBV12-4	TRBJ2-7
TGCAGTGCTACCTTCTCTACGGGACAGGCCGACAATCAGCCCCAGCATTTT	CSATFSTGQADNQPQHF	few	TRBD1	TRBV20-1	TRBJ1-5
TGCGCCAGCAGCCAAGAGATCGGGCCAGGGTGGGACACCGGGGAGCTGTTTTTT	CASSQEIGPGWDTGELFF	many	-	TRBV4-3	TRBJ2-2
TGTGCCGGCAGCCACCCTAGCGGGAGTAACAATGAGCAGTTCTTC	CAGSHPSGSNNEQFF	-	TRBD2	TRBV7-9	TRBJ2-1
TGTGCCAGCAGTTACGCCTGGGATACGCAGTATTTT	CASSYAWDTQYF	many	-	TRBV6-2/TRBV6-3	TRBJ2-3
TGTGCCAGCAGCCAGATACTAGCGAACACCGGGGAGCTGTTTTTT	CASSQILANTGELFF	many	-	TRBV3-1	TRBJ2-2
TGCAGTGCTAGACGGGGACAGGGTGGCACAGATACGCAGTATTTT	CSARRGQGGTDTQYF	many	TRBD1	TRBV20-1	TRBJ2-3
TGTGCCAGCATGCACGGGGGGTCAAGCTCCTACGAGCAGTACTTC	CASMHGGSSSYEQYF	-	TRBD2	TRBV13	TRBJ2-7